These 21 T cell receptor beta chains share one sample of origin, sequenced in a study of beta chain features in type 1 diabetes. Study-wide results and caveats: Type 1 diabetes patients showed a moderate but significant shortening of TCRB CDR3s in all four CD4+ subsets.

Since all of the isolated RNA was reverse transcribed, expressed TCRB transcripts were what got sequenced. The method was immunoSEQ multiplex PCR; TCRdb's version includes in-frame clones alone and lacks a portion of them. Of 600,000 to 700,000 clones listed, under 15% are singletons. Antigens for these TCRs are unknown. Sequenced material: naive CD4+ T cells from blood. The receptors were gathered from a man aged 30 to 45 with type 1 diabetes.

The gene calls are TRBV28 and TRBJ2-7; 15 positions match TRBD2. The CDR3 extends over 19 amino acids. The V gene end was trimmed by 6 bases and the J gene end by 2 bases; junction bases not matched to a gene: 14. Germline-derived CDR1 and CDR2 are MDHEN and SYDVKM. The CDR3 DNA follows: TGTGCCAGCAGCGAGACCAGGGGACTAGCGGGGGGAACCACCTACGAGCAGTACTTC. This gives the protein CASSETRGLAGGTTYEQYF.

This rearrangement joins TRBV28 to TRBJ2-7; 8 bases fit TRBD1. Germline CDR1 is MDHEN and CDR2 is SYDVKM. This CDR3 has 14 residues. V shed 5 bases, J shed 6 bases, and the junction held 9 bases outside the gene matches. This chain's CDR3 is CASSAGTGPFEQYF. The CDR3 DNA reads TGTGCCAGCAGTGCCGGGACAGGCCCCTTCGAGCAGTACTTC. Full variable domain (rest looked up from reference TRBV28 and TRBJ2-7): DVKVTQSSRYLVKRTGEKVFLECVQDMDHENMFWYRQDPGLGLRLIYFSYDVKMKEKGDIPEGYSVSREKKERFSLILESASTNQTSMYLCASSAGTGPFEQYFGPGTRLTVT.

This clone was seen a handful of times. The rearrangement joins TRBV5-6 to TRBJ2-3; TRBD1 matches at 9 bases. The CDR3 has 15 amino acids. Trimming took 4 bases from V and 0 from J; bases not matched to a gene: 3. CDR1 and CDR2 (germline): SGHDT, YYEEEE. CDR3 DNA sequence: TGTGCCAGCAGCAACAGGGGGCTAAGCACAGATACGCAGTATTTT. Residues: CASSNRGLSTDTQYF.

The V and J genes are TRBV4-2 and TRBJ2-3, with 9 bases lining up with TRBD2. Germline V CDR1 and CDR2: LGHNA, YNFKEQ. Trimming took 0 bases from V and 6 from J; bases not matched to a gene: 4. CDR3 length: 15 residues. Written as DNA, the CDR3 is TGTGCCAGCAGCCAAGATAACCTAGCGGGGGATACGCAGTATTTT. This encodes CASSQDNLAGDTQYF.

The chain carries TRBV9 and TRBJ2-7; D not certain. Germline V lookup: CDR1 SGDLS, CDR2 YYNGEE. V was cut by 10 bases and J by 0 bases, with 17 bases left in between. The CDR3 sequence is 14 residues long. The CDR3 reads CAGLTDQSSYEQYF. For the CDR3, the DNA is TGTGCCGGCCTAACAGATCAAAGCTCCTACGAGCAGTACTTC.

The chain is built from TRBV2 and TRBJ2-7; no reliable D call. The V end lost 4 bases, the J end lost 3 bases, and 13 bases lay between the germline ends. The CDR3 has 14 residues. CDR1 is SNHLY, CDR2 FYNNEI, per germline. CDR3 DNA: TGTGCCAGCAGTGGACCAGTTCCCCGCTACGAGCAGTACTTC. Its protein is CASSGPVPRYEQYF.

CDR3 protein: CASSSNLAKNIQYF. In DNA, the CDR3 is TGTGCCAGCAGTTCAAATCTAGCCAAAAACATTCAGTACTTC. The V call is TRBV27, the J call TRBJ2-4; D gene unclear. The V and J ends lost 4 bases and 0 bases respectively, with 7 bases between them. Germline V gene lookup returns CDR1 MNHEY and CDR2 SMNVEV (reference sequence). The CDR3 length is 14 residues.

This clone was seen a few times. This chain joins TRBV7-9 and TRBJ2-5; 8 nucleotides agree with TRBD1. Germline assignment: CDR1 SEHNR and CDR2 FQNEAQ (reference sequence). There are 15 residues in the CDR3. Losses at the gene ends were 3 bases for V and 3 bases for J; bases not matched to a gene: 6. In DNA, the CDR3 is TGTGCCAGCAGCTTGGAGGGGACAGGAAAAGAGACCCAGTACTTC. Residues: CASSLEGTGKETQYF.

There are a few counts of this clone. This chain uses TRBV4-3 with TRBJ2-7; TRBD1 aligns across 10 bases. J was trimmed by 4 bases and V by 4 bases; bases with no gene match: 7. The CDR3 length is 15 residues. Germline loops: CDR1 LGHNA, CDR2 YSLEER. The CDR3 nucleotides are TGCGCCAGCAGCCCCGGGGGACAGGGGCCGTACGAGCAGTACTTC. This sequence encodes CASSPGGQGPYEQYF.

V is TRBV5-4 and J is TRBJ2-2, with D possibly TRBD2 on 6 matching bases. This CDR3 has 16 residues. V was trimmed by 7 bases and J by 1 base, leaving 17 bases between them. Germline V gene sequence: CDR1 SGHNT, CDR2 YYREEE (reference sequence). For the CDR3, the DNA is TGTGCCAGCTCCCTAGCCGGAGGGGTGAACACCGGGGAGCTGTTTTTT. This sequence encodes CASSLAGGVNTGELFF.

This clone has more than one count but fewer than ten. This sequence joins TRBV7-9 and TRBJ2-3; D uncertain. The V and J ends lost 0 bases and 0 bases respectively, with 7 bases between them. Germline V lookup: CDR1 SEHNR, CDR2 FQNEAQ (reference sequence). This CDR3 has 15 amino acids. The CDR3 DNA follows: TGTGCCAGCAGCTTAGCGCTCTCAAGCACAGATACGCAGTATTTT. It is translated as CASSLALSSTDTQYF.

This chain uses TRBV5-4 with TRBJ2-5, with a possible D match to TRBD2 (6 bases). Germline values: CDR1 SGHNT, CDR2 YYREEE (reference sequence). The CDR3 is 16 amino acids. V lost 0 bases and J 0 bases, leaving 12 bases between the germline ends. Here the CDR3 DNA reads TGTGCCAGCAGCTTGGCTAGGGACTTGTACCAAGAGACCCAGTACTTC. This gives the protein CASSLARDLYQETQYF.

This clone was observed a handful of times. The rearrangement uses TRBV28 and TRBJ1-2, with no clear D. In germline, CDR1 is MDHEN, CDR2 SYDVKM. Trimming stripped 6 bases from V and 4 bases from J, with 15 bases between. The CDR3 totals 14 residues. CDR3 in amino acids: CASSLSQWSYGYTF. The CDR3 DNA is TGTGCCAGCAGCCTATCACAGTGGTCCTATGGCTACACCTTC.

The V gene is TRBV9, the J gene TRBJ2-7; 8 bases fit TRBD1. The CDR3 runs 19 residues. Germline V CDR1 and CDR2: SGDLS, YYNGEE. The V gene end was trimmed by 0 bases and the J gene end by 3 bases; junction bases not matched to a gene: 17. CDR3 sequence reads: CASSVDIGTGPLRLYEQYF. For the CDR3, the DNA is TGTGCCAGCAGCGTAGACATCGGGACAGGCCCCCTCCGCCTCTACGAGCAGTACTTC.

The gene calls are TRBV7-9 and TRBJ2-2; TRBD1 matches 7 bases. V dropped 1 base and J dropped 5; count of bases not matched to a gene: 4. This CDR3 comprises 15 residues. The V gene's germline CDR1 is SEHNR and CDR2 FQNEAQ (reference sequence). The CDR3 DNA reads as TGTGCCAGCAGCTTAGAGGGGGCCACTACCGGGGAGCTGTTTTTT. This translates into CASSLEGATTGELFF.

This chain connects TRBV5-6 to TRBJ2-7, with D unresolved. Trimming cost V 2 bases and J 7 bases, with 7 bases left between them. This CDR3 has 11 residues. CDR1 is SGHDT, CDR2 YYEEEE, per germline. CDR3 sequence reads: CASSLSREQYF. In nucleotides, the CDR3 is TGTGCCAGCAGCTTATCACGGGAGCAGTACTTC.

V is TRBV18 and J is TRBJ2-5, with 7 bases fitting TRBD2. Trimming at V came to 0 bases and at J to 3 bases, leaving 1 base not matched to a gene. This CDR3 spans 14 amino acids. CDR1 KGHSH and CDR2 LQKENI come from the germline V gene. CDR3 residues: CASSPPGGKETQYF. CDR3 DNA: TGTGCCAGCTCACCACCGGGAGGGAAAGAGACCCAGTACTTC.

Note on this clone: Other DNA sequences in the sample encode the same CDR3. V gene TRBV6-5 combines with J gene TRBJ2-7, with a possible D match to TRBD1 (5 bases). Per germline, CDR1 MNHEY and CDR2 SVGAGI. The CDR3 spans 12 residues. The V end lost 6 bases, the J end lost 0 bases, and 6 bases lay between the germline ends. CDR3 nucleotide sequence: TGTGCCAGCAGGACAGACTCCTACGAGCAGTACTTC. Translated, it gives CASRTDSYEQYF.

The chain joins TRBV28 to TRBJ2-5; possibly TRBD1 for D (5 bases). From germline, CDR1 is MDHEN and CDR2 SYDVKM. V gave up 2 bases and J gave up 1 base, with 11 bases separating them. The CDR3 contains 15 residues. CDR3 sequence: CASSLIGQGQETQYF. Written as DNA, the CDR3 is TGTGCCAGCAGTTTAATCGGTCAGGGCCAAGAGACCCAGTACTTC.

The V gene is TRBV4-3, the J gene TRBJ2-4, with a tentative D call TRBD2 (5 bases). The CDR3 spans 19 residues. V was shortened by 0 bases and J by 2 bases, with 20 bases between the two germline ends. Germline CDR1 and CDR2: LGHNA and YSLEER. CDR3 in DNA: TGCGCCAGCAGCCAAGATTCGTGGGGTGAGGGCTCGTCCAAAAACATTCAGTACTTC. Its translation: CASSQDSWGEGSSKNIQYF.

The chain joins TRBV9 to TRBJ2-4; D perhaps matches TRBD1 (5 bases). V lost 2 bases to trimming and J lost 0 bases, with 9 bases between them. Per germline, CDR1 SGDLS and CDR2 YYNGEE. This CDR3 region has 15 residues. CDR3 sequence: CASSVRDIAKNIQYF. The CDR3, as DNA: TGTGCCAGCAGCGTCAGGGATATAGCCAAAAACATTCAGTACTTC. Full variable domain (missing parts from reference TRBV9 and TRBJ2-4): DSGVTQTPKHLITATGQRVTLRCSPRSGDLSVYWYQQSLDQGLQFLIQYYNGEERAKGNILERFSAQQFPDLHSELNLSSLELGDSALYFCASSVRDIAKNIQYFGAGTRLSVL.